Each of the 5 T cell receptor beta chains below was sequenced from the same sample in a study of blood T cell repertoires in COVID-19. Repertoires were generated with immunoSEQ multiplex PCR, while TCRdb's copy carries only in-frame clones and drops some. The sample carries approximately 180,000 clones, approximately 85% recorded once. Material for sequencing was peripheral blood. These receptors all stem from a woman of 80 years or more with acute or convalescent COVID-19.

V usage is TRBV29-1 and J usage is TRBJ2-7; D may be TRBD2 (5 bases). The CDR3 length is 11 residues. Trimming shortened V by 6 bases and J by 9 bases, and 15 bases separated the two germline ends. CDR1 is SQVTM, CDR2 ANQGSEA, per germline. The CDR3 bases are TGCAGCGTGGGCTCACCTGAGGGGCAGTACTTC. The encoded protein is CSVGSPEGQYF.

The gene calls are TRBV6-5 and TRBJ1-1; TRBD1 might be the D (6 bases). The CDR3 is 16 residues long. V was trimmed by 1 base and J by 0 bases, leaving 12 bases between them. The germline V gene encodes CDR1 MNHEY and CDR2 SVGAGI. CDR3 in DNA: TGTGCCAGCAGTTACTTATCGACAGGAATGAACACTGAAGCTTTCTTT. It codes for CASSYLSTGMNTEAFF.

The chain recombines TRBV6-5 with TRBJ1-6; 8 bases line up with TRBD1. J was trimmed by 10 bases and V by 2 bases; bases with no gene match: 7. The CDR3 is made up of 15 amino acids. Germline values: CDR1 MNHEY, CDR2 SVGAGI. The CDR3, as DNA: TGTGCCAGCAGTTACGCTCGACAGGGGCGATCACCCCTCCACTTT. Its protein is CASSYARQGRSPLHF.

The chain has TRBV5-5 and TRBJ2-1, with TRBD2 matching over 7 bases. CDR3 size: 16 residues. The V gene end was trimmed by 0 bases and the J gene end by 0 bases; junction bases not matched to a gene: 3. Germline CDR1 is SGHKS and CDR2 is YYEKEE (reference sequence). CDR3 region: CASSLVGRGSYNEQFF. As DNA, the CDR3 is TGTGCCAGCAGCTTGGTGGGGAGGGGCTCCTACAATGAGCAGTTCTTC.

The V call is TRBV30, the J call TRBJ1-4, with 7 bases lining up with TRBD1. From germline, CDR1 is GTSNPN and CDR2 SVGIG (reference sequence). The J segment lost 7 bases and the V segment lost 3 bases, leaving 11 bases of the junction unmatched. The CDR3 has 15 amino acids. CDR3 in amino acids: CAWSIQGMISEKLFF. The DNA for the CDR3 is TGTGCCTGGAGCATACAGGGGATGATTTCTGAAAAACTGTTTTTT. Complete variable domain (other parts from reference TRBV30 and TRBJ1-4): SQTIHQWPATLVQPVGSPLSLECTVEGTSNPNLYWYRQAAGRGLQLLFYSVGIGQISSEVPQNLSASRPQDRQFILSSKKLLLSDSGFYLCAWSIQGMISEKLFFGSGTQLSVL.